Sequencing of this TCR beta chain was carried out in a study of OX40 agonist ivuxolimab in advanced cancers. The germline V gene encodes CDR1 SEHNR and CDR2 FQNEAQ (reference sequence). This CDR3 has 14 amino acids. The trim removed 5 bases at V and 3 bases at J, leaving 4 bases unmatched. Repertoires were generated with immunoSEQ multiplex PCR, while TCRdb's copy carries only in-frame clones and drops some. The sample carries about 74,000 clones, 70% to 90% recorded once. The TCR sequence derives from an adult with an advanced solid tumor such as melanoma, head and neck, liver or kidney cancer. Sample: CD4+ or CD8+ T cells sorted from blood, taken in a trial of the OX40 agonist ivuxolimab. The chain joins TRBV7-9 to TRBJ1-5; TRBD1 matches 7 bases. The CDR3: CASSRDSYNQPQHF. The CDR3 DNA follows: TGTGCCAGCAGCCGGGACAGTTACAATCAGCCCCAGCATTTT.